The present T cell receptor (beta chain) was sequenced within a study of CD8+CD57+ T cells in acquired aplastic anemia. Study results and caveats: In CD8+ cells, Simpson's diversity showed no significant difference between patients and controls. Roughly 31 was the count of CD8+ CDR3 sequences that patients shared with controls.

Sequencing was done on patients that had shown CD8+CD57+ cell expansion by flow cytometry. No therapy had been given to the patients at the time of blood sampling. The TCR beta profiling, which covered VDJ combination and CDR3 sequence, was carried out using genomic DNA as the template. TCRdb reprocessed the reads via MiXCR and lists one record per CDR3 protein. The sample carries about 200,000 distinct CDR3 sequences, more than 55% recorded once. With regard to this clonotype: Its target is unknown.

The CDR3 consists of 15 residues. Looked up from germline, CDR1 is LNHDA and CDR2 is SQIVND (reference sequence). Between the trimmed V and J ends, which lost 4 bases and 0 bases, there was a span of 10 bases. The V gene is TRBV19, the J gene TRBJ2-1; no clear D gene. This receptor was taken from a human donor with aplastic anemia. The sample was sorted CD4+, CD8+, or CD8+CD57+ T cells (not recorded which) from PBMCs. The DNA of the CDR3 is TGTGCCAGTAGTACAGACTCCGGCTCCTACAATGAGCAGTTCTTC. Its protein product is CASSTDSGSYNEQFF.